The 13 T cell receptor beta chains listed next were all sequenced from one sample in a study of beta chain features in type 1 diabetes. Points from the study as a whole: There was a moderate but significant shortening of TCRB CDR3s in all four CD4+ subsets of Type 1 diabetes patients.

What was sequenced were expressed TCRB transcripts, since all of the isolated RNA had been reverse transcribed. Sequenced by immunoSEQ multiplex PCR; TCRdb stores in-frame clones only, minus some. Here the sample spans approximately 150,000 clones, roughly 10% being singletons. The antigens of these receptors remain unknown. The specimen was central memory CD4+ T cells from blood. These receptors originate from a man aged 25 to 45 with type 1 diabetes.

This clone showed up just a few times. V is TRBV29-1 and J is TRBJ2-1, with a weak D call TRBD2 (6 bases). Trimming removed 4 bases from V and 4 bases from J, with 14 bases in between. The CDR3 loop spans 14 amino acids. Per germline, CDR1 SQVTM and CDR2 ANQGSEA. Here the CDR3 DNA reads TGCAGCGTTGCCCTATCGGGGAGGTACAATGAGCAGTTCTTC. Its translation is CSVALSGRYNEQFF.

This clone has only a few counts. CDR3 sequence: CASSLRPGGIYNEQFF. CDR3 DNA: TGCGCCAGCAGCTTGCGTCCAGGGGGCATCTACAATGAGCAGTTCTTC. The genes are TRBV5-1 and TRBJ2-1, with 8 bases matching TRBD1. This CDR3 is 16 amino acids long. Germline V CDR1 and CDR2: SGHRS, YFSETQ. Losses at the gene ends were 1 base for V and 3 bases for J; bases not matched to a gene: 6.

This clone has at least ten counts. The genes are TRBV5-1 and TRBJ2-7; D possibly corresponds to TRBD2 (5 bases). V dropped 4 bases and J dropped 7 bases, with 18 bases sitting between them. This CDR3 has 14 amino acids. Germline V CDR1 and CDR2: SGHRS, YFSETQ. The CDR3: CASSLNPEPGEQYF. Here the CDR3 DNA reads TGCGCCAGCAGCCTAAACCCCGAACCGGGGGAGCAGTACTTC.

This clone was found many times. The rearrangement joins TRBV15 to TRBJ2-7; tentatively, D is TRBD2 (6 bases). The germline V gene has CDR1 LNHNV and CDR2 YYDKDF (reference sequence). Deletions cut 5 bases from V and 7 bases from J, with 18 bases between. The CDR3 is made up of 14 amino acids. The CDR3 protein is CATSSRSTAGEQYF. DNA for the CDR3: TGTGCCACCAGCTCCCGGTCAACGGCGGGGGAGCAGTACTTC.

This clone was recorded a few times. The genes are TRBV7-3 and TRBJ1-2; perhaps TRBD1 as D (5 bases). CDR1 and CDR2 (germline): SGHTA, FQGTGA. This CDR3 contains 14 residues. The V end lost 5 bases, the J end lost 7 bases, and 17 bases lay between the germline ends. The chain's CDR3 is CASSPGTLESGYTF. In DNA, the CDR3 is TGTGCCAGCAGCCCGGGGACTCTAGAGAGTGGCTACACCTTC. Based on the CDR3 plus reference TRBV7-3 and TRBJ1-2, the full variable domain is GAGVSQTPSNKVTEKGKYVELRCDPISGHTALYWYRQSLGQGPEFLIYFQGTGAADDSGLPNDRFFAVRPEGSVSTLKIQRTERGDSAVYLCASSPGTLESGYTFGSGTRLTVV.

Only a few counts were recorded for this clone. V gene TRBV5-1 combines with J gene TRBJ2-1; D may be TRBD2 (6 bases). Trimming removed 4 bases from V and 2 bases from J, with 10 bases in between. The CDR3 has 14 amino acids. Looked up from germline, CDR1 is SGHRS and CDR2 is YFSETQ. CDR3 DNA: TGCGCCAGCAGCGGGGGGACGACCTACAATGAGCAGTTCTTC. Its protein is CASSGGTTYNEQFF. Full variable domain (outside the CDR3, taken from reference TRBV5-1 and TRBJ2-1): KAGVTQTPRYLIKTRGQQVTLSCSPISGHRSVSWYQQTPGQGLQFLFEYFSETQRNKGNFPGRFSGRQFSNSRSEMNVSTLELGDSALYLCASSGGTTYNEQFFGPGTRLTVL.

The chain uses TRBV2 and TRBJ1-1; 9 nucleotides line up with TRBD1. V shed 2 bases and J 6 bases; nucleotides not matched to a gene: 7. Per germline, CDR1 SNHLY and CDR2 FYNNEI. The CDR3 spans 15 residues. CDR3 nucleotides: TGTGCCAGCAGTGAAATGGGACAGGGCTCTTCTGAAGCTTTCTTT. Translation gives CASSEMGQGSSEAFF.

The chain uses TRBV7-9 and TRBJ1-3; weak D call: TRBD1 (5 bases). With 4 bases removed from V and 0 bases from J, the gap between germline ends came to 19 bases. This CDR3 has 18 residues. Germline V CDR1 and CDR2: SEHNR, FQNEAQ (reference sequence). The CDR3 DNA reads TGTGCCAGCAGCTCCCTCCCCGGCAGGGCGAGCTCTGGAAACACCATATATTTT. This gives the protein CASSSLPGRASSGNTIYF. Looking up the rest from reference TRBV7-9 and TRBJ1-3 gives the full variable domain: DTGVSQNPRHKITKRGQNVTFRCDPISEHNRLYWYRQTLGQGPEFLTYFQNEAQLEKSRLLSDRFSAERPKGSFSTLEIQRTEQGDSAMYLCASSSLPGRASSGNTIYFGEGSWLTVV.

This chain connects TRBV10-3 to TRBJ1-3; TRBD1 is a possible D gene (5 bases). This CDR3 comprises 13 residues. V was clipped by 3 bases and J by 3 bases, with 6 bases between them. Per the germline V gene, CDR1 is ENHRY and CDR2 is SYGVKD. CDR3 bases: TGTGCCATCAGTGACAGGGATGGAAACACCATATATTTT. This sequence encodes CAISDRDGNTIYF.

The genes are TRBV15 and TRBJ2-3, with 14 bases aligning to TRBD2. V shed 5 bases, J shed 0 bases, and the junction held 10 bases outside the gene matches. The CDR3 is 19 amino acids. CDR1 LNHNV and CDR2 YYDKDF come from the germline V gene (reference sequence). The CDR3 sequence is CATSGGPTSGGESTDTQYF. Written as DNA, the CDR3 is TGTGCCACCAGCGGTGGGCCGACTAGCGGGGGGGAGAGCACAGATACGCAGTATTTT.

The chain is built from TRBV11-2 and TRBJ2-5; D is unclear. The CDR3 runs 11 residues. Germline V gene data show CDR1 as SGHAT and CDR2 as FQNNGV. Trimming took off 6 bases at V and 1 base at J, with 3 bases between the two ends. This CDR3 is CASRLQETQYF. CDR3 nucleotide sequence: TGTGCCAGCAGACTCCAAGAGACCCAGTACTTC.

J is TRBJ2-3 and V is TRBV7-3; 10 bases map to TRBD2. Germline-derived CDR1 and CDR2 are SGHTA and FQGTGA. CDR3 length equals 15 residues. Unmatched junction bases numbered 3, after V lost 4 bases and J lost 2 bases. The CDR3 region is CASSSSGGFTDTQYF. The CDR3 nucleotides read TGTGCCAGCAGCTCTAGCGGGGGTTTCACAGATACGCAGTATTTT. Looking up the rest from reference TRBV7-3 and TRBJ2-3 gives the full variable domain: GAGVSQTPSNKVTEKGKYVELRCDPISGHTALYWYRQSLGQGPEFLIYFQGTGAADDSGLPNDRFFAVRPEGSVSTLKIQRTERGDSAVYLCASSSSGGFTDTQYFGPGTRLTVL.

In its sample, this clone was seen a few times. V and J are TRBV7-2 and TRBJ1-2; the D is unclear. Trimming removed 3 bases at V and 4 bases at J, with 9 bases between. Germline-derived CDR1 and CDR2 are SGHTA and FQGNSA. CDR3 length: 13 residues. The CDR3 spells CASSFGKIYGYTF. The DNA of the CDR3 is TGTGCCAGCAGCTTCGGGAAAATCTATGGCTACACCTTC.